This is a list of T cell receptor beta chains from one sample in a study of post-analysis software for immune sequencing data. TCRdb called the PCR reads again in MiXCR, with one record for every CDR3 protein. The table includes hundreds of thousands of distinct CDR3 sequences, under 70% detected once. Sample: blood. Receptors originate from a girl under 18 with multiple sclerosis. The CDR3 runs from the conserved cysteine through the conserved F or W. A D gene is named only where the DNA matches it firmly. Not all rows give a size; the values are once, few, many and, for expanded clones, a class.

d_gene	abundance	v_gene	j_gene	CDR3nt	CDR3aa
.	.	TRBV29-1	TRBJ2-1	TGCAGCGTCCCGCGGGGGCGGGAGCCCTACAATGAGCAGTTCTTC	CSVPRGREPYNEQFF
.	.	TRBV5-4	TRBJ2-5	TGTGCCAGCAGCCGGCCGGGACCAGGGGAGACCCAGTACTTC	CASSRPGPGETQYF
TRBD1	.	TRBV6-1	TRBJ2-7	TGTGCCATCTCCAACCTAAGGGGGCGGAACGAGCAGTACTTC	CAISNLRGRNEQYF
.	.	TRBV3-1	TRBJ2-1	TGTGCCAGCAGAGCCTCGGGGGAACTCTCCTACAATGAGCAGTTCTTC	CASRASGELSYNEQFF
.	few	TRBV7-3	TRBJ2-7	TGTGCCAGCAGCCCCTCAGGGGGGGCATCCTACGAGCAGTACTTC	CASSPSGGASYEQYF
TRBD2	.	TRBV10-3	TRBJ2-5	TGTGCCACCAGTCGCAGAGGGACTAGCGGCGAAGAGACCCAGTACTTC	CATSRRGTSGEETQYF
.	.	TRBV5-1	TRBJ2-5	TGCGCCAGCAGCTTGGACATAAAGCAAGAGACCCAGTACTTC	CASSLDIKQETQYF
TRBD1	.	TRBV20-1	TRBJ2-5	TGCAGTGCTAGTAGGACAGGGGGCCAAGGGGAGACCCAGTACTTC	CSASRTGGQGETQYF
TRBD1	.	TRBV7-9	TRBJ1-5	TGTGCCAGCAGCTTGGCCGGGACAGACAATCAGCCCCAGCATTTT	CASSLAGTDNQPQHF
TRBD2	.	TRBV27	TRBJ2-5	TGTGCCAGCAGTCCTTTTCCTCTTACTAGCGGGGGCCGGGAGACCCAGTACTTC	CASSPFPLTSGGRETQYF
.	.	TRBV6-2/TRBV6-3	TRBJ2-1	TGTGCCAGCAGGTTGGTGAGGGGGGCCAATGAGCAGTTCTTC	CASRLVRGANEQFF
.	few	TRBV7-8	TRBJ2-1	TGTGCCAGCAGCTTCCGGGGTGGCAATGAGCAGTTCTTC	CASSFRGGNEQFF
.	.	TRBV6-5	TRBJ2-7	TGTGCCAGCAGTTACTCGCCGCGGGGGCTCTACGAGCAGTACTTC	CASSYSPRGLYEQYF